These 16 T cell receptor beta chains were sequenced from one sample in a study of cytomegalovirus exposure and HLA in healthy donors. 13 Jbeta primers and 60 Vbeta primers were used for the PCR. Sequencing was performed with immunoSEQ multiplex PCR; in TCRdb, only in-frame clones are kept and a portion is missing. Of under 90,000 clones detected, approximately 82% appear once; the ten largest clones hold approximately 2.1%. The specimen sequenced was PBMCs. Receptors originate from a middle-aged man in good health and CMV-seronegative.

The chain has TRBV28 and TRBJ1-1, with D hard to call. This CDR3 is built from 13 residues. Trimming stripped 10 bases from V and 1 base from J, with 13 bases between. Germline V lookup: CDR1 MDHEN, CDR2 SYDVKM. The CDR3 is CATEQPSNTEAFF. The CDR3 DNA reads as TGTGCCACTGAACAGCCATCGAACACTGAAGCTTTCTTT. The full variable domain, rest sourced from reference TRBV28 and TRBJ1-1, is DVKVTQSSRYLVKRTGEKVFLECVQDMDHENMFWYRQDPGLGLRLIYFSYDVKMKEKGDIPEGYSVSREKKERFSLILESASTNQTSMYLCATEQPSNTEAFFGQGTRLTVV.

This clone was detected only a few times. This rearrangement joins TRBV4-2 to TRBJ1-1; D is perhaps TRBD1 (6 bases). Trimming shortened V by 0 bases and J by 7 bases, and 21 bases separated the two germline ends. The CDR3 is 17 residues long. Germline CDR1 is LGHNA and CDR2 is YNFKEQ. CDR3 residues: CASSQDARGRGENEAFF. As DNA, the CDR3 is TGTGCCAGCAGCCAAGACGCGCGGGGGCGCGGGGAAAATGAAGCTTTCTTT.

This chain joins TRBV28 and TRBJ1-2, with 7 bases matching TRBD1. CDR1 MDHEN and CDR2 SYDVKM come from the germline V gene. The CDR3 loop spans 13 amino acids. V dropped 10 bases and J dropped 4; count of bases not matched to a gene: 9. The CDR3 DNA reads TGTGCCACCCGCAGGGGACAGCTCTATGGCTACACCTTC. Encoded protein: CATRRGQLYGYTF.

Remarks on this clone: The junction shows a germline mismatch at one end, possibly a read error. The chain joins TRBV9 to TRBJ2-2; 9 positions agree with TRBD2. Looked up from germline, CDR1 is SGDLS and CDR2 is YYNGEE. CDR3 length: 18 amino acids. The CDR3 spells CAISTTGTSFSNTGELFF. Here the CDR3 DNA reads TGTGCCATCAGCACAACCGGGACTAGCTTCTCGAACACCGGGGAGCTGTTTTTT.

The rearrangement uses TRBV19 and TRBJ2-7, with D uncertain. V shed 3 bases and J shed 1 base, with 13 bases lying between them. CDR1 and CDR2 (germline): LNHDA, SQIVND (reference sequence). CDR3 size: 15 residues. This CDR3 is CASSINIVGSYEQYF. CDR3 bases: TGTGCCAGTAGTATTAATATCGTCGGTTCCTACGAGCAGTACTTC.

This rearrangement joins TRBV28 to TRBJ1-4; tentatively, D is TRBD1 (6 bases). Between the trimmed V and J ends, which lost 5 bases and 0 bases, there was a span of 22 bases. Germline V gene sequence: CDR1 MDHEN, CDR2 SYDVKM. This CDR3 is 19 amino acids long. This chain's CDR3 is CASSPIRGSGSPTNEKLFF. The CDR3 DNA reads TGTGCCAGCAGTCCTATCAGGGGTTCCGGGTCCCCAACTAATGAAAAACTGTTTTTT.

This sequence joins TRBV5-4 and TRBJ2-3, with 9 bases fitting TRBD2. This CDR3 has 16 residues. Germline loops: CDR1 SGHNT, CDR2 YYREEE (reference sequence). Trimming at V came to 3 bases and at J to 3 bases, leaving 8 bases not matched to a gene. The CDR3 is CASSYLSGGGTDTQYF. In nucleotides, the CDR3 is TGTGCCAGCAGCTACCTTAGCGGGGGCGGGACAGATACGCAGTATTTT.

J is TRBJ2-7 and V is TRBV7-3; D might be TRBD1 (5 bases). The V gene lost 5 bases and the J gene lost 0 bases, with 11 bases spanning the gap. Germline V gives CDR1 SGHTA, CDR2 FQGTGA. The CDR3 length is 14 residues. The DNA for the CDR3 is TGTGCCAGCAGCCCTCGACAGAGCTCCTACGAGCAGTACTTC. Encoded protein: CASSPRQSSYEQYF.

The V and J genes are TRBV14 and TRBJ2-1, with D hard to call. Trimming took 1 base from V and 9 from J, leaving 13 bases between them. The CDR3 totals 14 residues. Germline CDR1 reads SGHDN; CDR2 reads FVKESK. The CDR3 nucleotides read TGTGCCAGCAGCCAAGCGGCGGCAGACGGTGAGCAGTTCTTC. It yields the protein CASSQAAADGEQFF.

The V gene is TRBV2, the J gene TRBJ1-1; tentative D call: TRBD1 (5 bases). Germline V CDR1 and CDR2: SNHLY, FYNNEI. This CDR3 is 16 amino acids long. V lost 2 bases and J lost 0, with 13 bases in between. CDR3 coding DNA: TGTGCCAGCAGTGAATCGGACATTTACCTGAACACTGAAGCTTTCTTT. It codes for CASSESDIYLNTEAFF.

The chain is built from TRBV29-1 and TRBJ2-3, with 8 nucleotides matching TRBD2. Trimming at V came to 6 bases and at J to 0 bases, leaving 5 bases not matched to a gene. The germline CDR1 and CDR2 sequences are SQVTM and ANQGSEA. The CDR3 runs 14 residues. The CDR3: CSVSGGASTDTQYF. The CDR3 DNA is TGCAGCGTGAGCGGGGGAGCTAGCACAGATACGCAGTATTTT.

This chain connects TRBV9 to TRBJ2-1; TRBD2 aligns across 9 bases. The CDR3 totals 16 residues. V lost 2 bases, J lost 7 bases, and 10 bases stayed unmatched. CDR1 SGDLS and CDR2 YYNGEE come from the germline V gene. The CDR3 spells CASSVWASGAWNEQFF. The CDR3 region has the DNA TGTGCCAGCAGCGTCTGGGCTAGCGGGGCTTGGAATGAGCAGTTCTTC. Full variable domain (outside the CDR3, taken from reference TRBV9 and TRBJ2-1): DSGVTQTPKHLITATGQRVTLRCSPRSGDLSVYWYQQSLDQGLQFLIQYYNGEERAKGNILERFSAQQFPDLHSELNLSSLELGDSALYFCASSVWASGAWNEQFFGPGTRLTVL.

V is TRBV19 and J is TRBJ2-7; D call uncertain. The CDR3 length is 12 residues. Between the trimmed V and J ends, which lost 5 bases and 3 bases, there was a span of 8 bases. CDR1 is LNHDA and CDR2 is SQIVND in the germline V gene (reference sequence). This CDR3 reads CASSPGDYEQYF. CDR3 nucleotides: TGTGCCAGTAGTCCCGGAGACTACGAGCAGTACTTC.

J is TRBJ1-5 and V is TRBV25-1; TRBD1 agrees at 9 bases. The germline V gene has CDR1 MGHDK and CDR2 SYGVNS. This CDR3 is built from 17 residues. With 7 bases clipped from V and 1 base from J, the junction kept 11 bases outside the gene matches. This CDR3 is CASTRGGGQGSNQPQHF. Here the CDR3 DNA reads TGTGCCAGCACCAGGGGCGGGGGACAGGGAAGCAATCAGCCCCAGCATTTT.

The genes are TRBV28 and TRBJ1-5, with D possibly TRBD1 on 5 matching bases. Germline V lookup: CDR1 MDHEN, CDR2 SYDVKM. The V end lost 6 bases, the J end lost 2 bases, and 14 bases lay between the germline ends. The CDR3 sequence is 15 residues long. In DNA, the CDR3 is TGTGCCAGCAGACGCCCTCAGGGCGGCAATCAGCCCCAGCATTTT. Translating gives CASRRPQGGNQPQHF. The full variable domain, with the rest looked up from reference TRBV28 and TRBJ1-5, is DVKVTQSSRYLVKRTGEKVFLECVQDMDHENMFWYRQDPGLGLRLIYFSYDVKMKEKGDIPEGYSVSREKKERFSLILESASTNQTSMYLCASRRPQGGNQPQHFGDGTRLSIL.

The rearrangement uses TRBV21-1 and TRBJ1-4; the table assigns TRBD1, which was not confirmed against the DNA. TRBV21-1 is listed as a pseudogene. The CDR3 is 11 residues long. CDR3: CGGTVNEKLFF. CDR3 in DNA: TGTGGGGGGACAGTTAATGAAAAACTGTTTTTT.